Listed below are T cell receptor beta chains from one sample, sequenced in a study of Tregs in tolerant kidney transplant recipients. The repertoire was sequenced with immunoSEQ multiplex PCR; TCRdb's copy has only in-frame clones and lacks some. The sample includes roughly 250,000 clones, about four fifths of them seen just once. The sample consisted of CD4+ T cells from blood. These receptors all stem from a human donor in good health. The CDR3 runs from the conserved cysteine through the conserved F or W. The D gene is left open where the match is weak. Some rows have no size entry. The others give once, few or many, or a class for an expanded clone.

d_call: TRBD2
clone_size: -
j_call: TRBJ2-3
v_call: TRBV10-3
cdr3_aa: CAISDPGLASTTDTQYF
cdr3_nt: TGTGCCATCAGTGACCCGGGACTAGCCTCAACCACAGATACGCAGTATTTT

d_call: -
clone_size: -
j_call: TRBJ1-1
v_call: TRBV15
cdr3_aa: CATSRASTFSMNTEAFF
cdr3_nt: TGTGCCACCAGCAGAGCCTCGACTTTTTCAATGAACACTGAAGCTTTCTTT

d_call: TRBD2
clone_size: -
j_call: TRBJ2-1
v_call: TRBV10-1
cdr3_aa: CASSGLANYNEQFF
cdr3_nt: TGCGCCAGCAGTGGACTAGCCAACTACAATGAGCAGTTCTTC

d_call: TRBD1
clone_size: -
j_call: TRBJ1-1
v_call: TRBV29-1
cdr3_aa: CSVEFGTGPNTEAFF
cdr3_nt: TGCAGCGTTGAATTCGGGACAGGACCGAACACTGAAGCTTTCTTT

d_call: TRBD1
clone_size: -
j_call: TRBJ2-7
v_call: TRBV5-5
cdr3_aa: CASRKGQGLYEQYF
cdr3_nt: TGTGCCAGCAGGAAGGGACAGGGCCTCTACGAGCAGTACTTC

d_call: TRBD1
clone_size: once
j_call: TRBJ1-2
v_call: TRBV30
cdr3_aa: CAWSGDSDMGYTF
cdr3_nt: TGTGCCTGGAGCGGGGACAGCGATATGGGCTACACCTTC

d_call: TRBD1
clone_size: -
j_call: TRBJ1-4
v_call: TRBV28
cdr3_aa: CASSGGTGALKEKLFF
cdr3_nt: TGTGCCAGCAGTGGGGGGACAGGAGCTCTAAAAGAAAAACTGTTTTTT

d_call: -
clone_size: -
j_call: TRBJ2-6
v_call: TRBV6-5
cdr3_aa: CASSYPTSSGANVLTF
cdr3_nt: TGTGCCAGCAGTTACCCCACAAGCTCTGGGGCCAACGTCCTGACTTTC

d_call: TRBD1
clone_size: -
j_call: TRBJ1-5
v_call: TRBV29-1
cdr3_aa: CSVEGARGQPQHF
cdr3_nt: TGCAGCGTTGAAGGGGCCAGGGGGCAGCCCCAGCATTTT

d_call: -
clone_size: -
j_call: TRBJ2-7
v_call: TRBV6-1
cdr3_aa: CASTRGGFYEQYF
cdr3_nt: TGTGCCAGCACAAGGGGTGGATTCTACGAGCAGTACTTC

d_call: -
clone_size: -
j_call: TRBJ2-7
v_call: TRBV7-2
cdr3_aa: CASSLVSGSSYEQYF
cdr3_nt: TGTGCCAGCAGCTTAGTAAGCGGAAGCTCCTACGAGCAGTACTTC

d_call: TRBD1
clone_size: -
j_call: TRBJ1-4
v_call: TRBV18
cdr3_aa: CASSPLQGGDEKLFF
cdr3_nt: TGTGCCAGCTCACCCCTACAGGGGGGGGATGAAAAACTGTTTTTT

d_call: TRBD1
clone_size: -
j_call: TRBJ1-2
v_call: TRBV7-9
cdr3_aa: CASSFPGTGVGYTF
cdr3_nt: TGTGCCAGCAGCTTTCCCGGGACAGGGGTCGGCTACACCTTC

d_call: -
clone_size: -
j_call: TRBJ2-1
v_call: TRBV18
cdr3_aa: CASSPINAQSEFF
cdr3_nt: TGTGCCAGCTCACCGATTAATGCCCAATCCGAGTTCTTC

d_call: TRBD1
clone_size: once
j_call: TRBJ1-1
v_call: TRBV6-1
cdr3_aa: CASSGHRGTTEAFF
cdr3_nt: TGTGCCAGCAGTGGACACAGGGGGACCACTGAAGCTTTCTTT

d_call: -
clone_size: -
j_call: TRBJ1-2
v_call: TRBV25-1
cdr3_aa: CASSEAGAAWYGYTF
cdr3_nt: TGTGCCAGCAGTGAAGCGGGGGCGGCTTGGTATGGCTACACCTTC

d_call: TRBD1
clone_size: -
j_call: TRBJ1-1
v_call: TRBV6-1
cdr3_aa: CASSGTGGALSEAFF
cdr3_nt: TGTGCCAGCAGTGGTACAGGGGGCGCTTTGAGTGAAGCTTTCTTT

d_call: TRBD2
clone_size: -
j_call: TRBJ2-3
v_call: TRBV5-4
cdr3_aa: CASSLGAGGTDTQYF
cdr3_nt: TGTGCCAGCAGCTTGGGGGCGGGGGGCACAGATACGCAGTATTTT

d_call: -
clone_size: -
j_call: TRBJ1-3
v_call: TRBV7-6
cdr3_aa: CASSRLISGNTIYF
cdr3_nt: TGTGCCAGCAGCCGTTTGATTTCTGGAAACACCATATATTTT

d_call: TRBD1
clone_size: -
j_call: TRBJ1-1
v_call: TRBV5-1
cdr3_aa: CASSLLGQGGPEAFF
cdr3_nt: TGCGCCAGCAGCTTGTTGGGACAGGGGGGCCCTGAAGCTTTCTTT